This TCR beta chain was captured by sequencing in a study of shared clonotypes between healthy human individuals. When replicate PCRs were run on unsorted PBMC, they used around 0.3 ug DNA, some 31,000 T cell genomes. Study processing details: As immunoSEQ supplied junction-only sequences (without quality scores), filtering differed. Using immunoSEQ multiplex PCR, the repertoire was profiled, and TCRdb retains in-frame clones only, with some absent. V and J calls and clone size are copied from that table; D and trimming were computed from the DNA. The table includes approximately 500,000 clones, about 78% detected once. Notes on this clone: Its antigen is currently unknown.

Those who donated were healthy HIV-negative adults, with no recent acute infections or vaccinations reported. Study-level points and caveats: Sequencing depth was predicted to influence how clonotypes are shared among donors.

The receptor was derived from a woman in her forties in good health. Some clones in this sample may be carry-over from other donors' samples. The sequencing input was PBMCs.

The CDR3 reads CASSKIRGLAGKSTDTQYF. CDR3 coding DNA: TGTGCCAGCAGCAAGATCCGGGGACTAGCGGGAAAGAGCACAGATACGCAGTATTTT. The V and J genes are TRBV21-1 and TRBJ2-3; the D call of TRBD2 is as the table states it, not checked on the DNA. TRBV21-1 is a listed pseudogene. The CDR3 length is 19 residues.